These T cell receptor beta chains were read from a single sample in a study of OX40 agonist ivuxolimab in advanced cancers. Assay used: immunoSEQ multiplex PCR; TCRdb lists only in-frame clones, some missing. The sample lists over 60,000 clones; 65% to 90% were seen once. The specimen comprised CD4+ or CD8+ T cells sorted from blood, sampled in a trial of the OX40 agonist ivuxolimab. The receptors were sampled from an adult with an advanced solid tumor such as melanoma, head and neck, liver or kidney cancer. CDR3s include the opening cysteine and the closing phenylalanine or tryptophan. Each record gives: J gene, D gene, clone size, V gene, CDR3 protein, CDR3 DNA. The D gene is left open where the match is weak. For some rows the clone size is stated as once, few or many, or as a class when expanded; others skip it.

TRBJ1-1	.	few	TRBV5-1	CASSLGSGGGEAFF	TGCGCCAGCAGCTTGGGATCGGGGGGAGGTGAAGCTTTCTTT
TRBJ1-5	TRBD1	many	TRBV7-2	CASSLTGTGGQPQHF	TGTGCCAGCAGCTTAACCGGGACAGGGGGCCAGCCCCAGCATTTT
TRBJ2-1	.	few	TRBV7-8	CASSLVVGEQFF	TGTGCCAGCAGCTTAGTTGTGGGTGAGCAGTTCTTC
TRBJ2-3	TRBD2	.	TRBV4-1	CASSQDPTSGASTDTQYF	TGCGCCAGCAGCCAAGATCCCACTAGCGGGGCGAGCACAGATACGCAGTATTTT
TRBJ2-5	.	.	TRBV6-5	CASSLQLAQETQYF	TGTGCCAGCAGTCTCCAACTAGCCCAAGAGACCCAGTACTTC
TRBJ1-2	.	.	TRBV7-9	CASRPGTRYGYTF	TGTGCCAGTAGACCCGGGACACGCTATGGCTACACCTTC
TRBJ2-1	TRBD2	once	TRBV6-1	CASSRLAGGDNEQFF	TGTGCCAGCAGTCGACTAGCGGGGGGGGACAATGAGCAGTTCTTC
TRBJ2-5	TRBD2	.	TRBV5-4	CASRAGLAGGETQYF	TGTGCCAGCAGAGCTGGACTAGCGGGAGGGGAGACCCAGTACTTC
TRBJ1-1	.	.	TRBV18	CASSPRGNLNTEAFF	TGTGCCAGCTCACCCCGGGGAAATCTGAACACTGAAGCTTTCTTT
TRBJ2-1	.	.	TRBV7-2	CASSPSRDLYNEQFF	TGTGCCAGCAGCCCCAGTCGGGACTTATACAATGAGCAGTTCTTC
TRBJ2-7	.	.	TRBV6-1	CASSSQRSQAYEQYF	TGTGCCAGCAGTTCCCAACGATCCCAAGCCTACGAGCAGTACTTC
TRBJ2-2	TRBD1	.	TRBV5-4	CASSLTQGARTGELFF	TGTGCCAGCAGCTTGACGCAGGGGGCGCGTACCGGGGAGCTGTTTTTT
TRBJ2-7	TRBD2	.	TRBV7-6	CASSLVGVAGASNEQYF	TGTGCCAGCAGCTTAGTTGGGGTAGCGGGGGCCTCTAACGAGCAGTACTTC